The 24 T cell receptor beta chains listed next were all sequenced from one sample in a study of blood T cell repertoires in COVID-19. Only in-frame clones appear in the TCRdb table, and some are missing; sequencing was by immunoSEQ multiplex PCR. Among fewer than 250,000 clones, around four fifths were seen once, and the ten largest hold less than 3%. Sequencing was performed on peripheral blood. These receptors came from a man aged 50 to 59 with active or convalescent COVID-19.

The chain combines TRBV28 with TRBJ2-5; 8 nucleotides align to TRBD2. J lost 2 bases, V lost 5 bases, and 7 bases had no gene match. There are 15 residues in the CDR3. Germline V CDR1 and CDR2: MDHEN, SYDVKM. CDR3: CASSPPRGGQETQYF. For the CDR3, the DNA is TGTGCCAGCAGTCCCCCCCGGGGGGGGCAAGAGACCCAGTACTTC.

The rearrangement joins TRBV6-1 to TRBJ1-4, with D possibly being TRBD1 (5 bases). CDR3 length equals 14 residues. From germline, CDR1 is MNHNS and CDR2 SASEGT. V was pared by 3 bases and J by 5 bases, with 10 bases between. The CDR3 sequence: CASSDSGANEKLFF. As DNA, the CDR3 is TGTGCCAGCAGTGATAGCGGGGCGAATGAAAAACTGTTTTTT.

The chain joins TRBV27 to TRBJ1-4; 7 bases map to TRBD1. Germline V gives CDR1 MNHEY, CDR2 SMNVEV (reference sequence). V was pared by 6 bases and J by 7 bases, with 5 bases of the junction left unmatched. CDR3 length equals 13 residues. CDR3 in amino acids: CASRSGTAEKLFF. CDR3 bases: TGTGCCAGCAGGTCCGGGACAGCTGAAAAACTGTTTTTT. The full variable domain, with the rest looked up from reference TRBV27 and TRBJ1-4, is EAQVTQNPRYLITVTGKKLTVTCSQNMNHEYMSWYRQDPGLGLRQIYYSMNVEVTDKGDVPEGYKVSRKEKRNFPLILESPSPNQTSLYFCASRSGTAEKLFFGSGTQLSVL.

This chain links TRBV5-6 with TRBJ2-7; weak D call: TRBD2 (5 bases). Germline V gene sequence: CDR1 SGHDT, CDR2 YYEEEE. This CDR3 has 15 residues. Deletions cut 4 bases from V and 2 bases from J, with 16 bases between. CDR3 coding DNA: TGTGCCAGCAGCCAGGAACCAGAGGGAACCTACGAGCAGTACTTC. It yields the protein CASSQEPEGTYEQYF. Full variable domain (remainder filled in from reference TRBV5-6 and TRBJ2-7): DAGVTQSPTHLIKTRGQQVTLRCSPKSGHDTVSWYQQALGQGPQFIFQYYEEEERQRGNFPDRFSGHQFPNYSSELNVNALLLGDSALYLCASSQEPEGTYEQYFGPGTRLTVT.

CDR3 sequence (DNA): TGTGCCAGCAGCTTGGGGACAGTCAATTCACCCCTCCACTTT. It encodes CASSLGTVNSPLHF. This chain joins TRBV11-2 and TRBJ1-6; 7 bases are a match to TRBD1. The CDR3 is 14 amino acids. V shed 3 bases, J shed 7 bases, and the junction held 3 bases outside the gene matches. The germline V gene has CDR1 SGHAT and CDR2 FQNNGV.

This chain connects TRBV24-1 to TRBJ2-3; D unclear. Trimming took off 5 bases at V and 1 base at J, with 6 bases between the two ends. CDR3 length: 13 amino acids. The germline V gene has CDR1 KGHDR and CDR2 SFDVKD. DNA of the CDR3: TGTGCCACCAGTGTCAGGCGCACAGATACGCAGTATTTT. Translation: CATSVRRTDTQYF.

The rearrangement joins TRBV27 to TRBJ2-1; TRBD1 matches 8 bases. The CDR3 is made up of 16 amino acids. Germline lookup yields CDR1 MNHEY and CDR2 SMNVEV (reference sequence). Losses at the gene ends were 5 bases for V and 0 bases for J; bases not matched to a gene: 6. Here the CDR3 reads CASSPAGGPSYNEQFF. CDR3 coding DNA: TGTGCCAGCAGTCCCGCAGGGGGCCCCTCCTACAATGAGCAGTTCTTC.

The chain uses TRBV19 and TRBJ2-6; D possibly corresponds to TRBD1 (6 bases). The CDR3 is made up of 15 amino acids. CDR1 and CDR2 (germline): LNHDA, SQIVND (reference sequence). V was clipped by 5 bases and J by 0 bases, with 8 bases between them. This chain's CDR3 is CASSGQTSGANVLTF. CDR3 DNA sequence: TGTGCCAGTAGTGGACAGACCTCTGGGGCCAACGTCCTGACTTTC.

This sequence joins TRBV19 and TRBJ2-7; 11 nucleotides match TRBD2. CDR1 and CDR2 (germline): LNHDA, SQIVND (reference sequence). V shed 5 bases, J shed 4 bases, and the junction held 7 bases outside the gene matches. CDR3 length equals 15 residues. CDR3 in DNA: TGTGCCAGTAGTGTCGGGACTAGCGGATTTTACGAGCAGTACTTC. Residues: CASSVGTSGFYEQYF.

This clone was counted a single time. The chain joins TRBV6-5 to TRBJ1-1; 8 bases are a match to TRBD1. The germline gives CDR1 MNHEY, CDR2 SVGAGI. This CDR3 region has 15 residues. V was pared by 7 bases and J by 3 bases, with 10 bases of the junction left unmatched. CDR3 in amino acids: CASTWTGRHDTEAFF. CDR3 nucleotide sequence: TGTGCCAGCACTTGGACAGGGCGTCACGACACTGAAGCTTTCTTT.

The V gene is TRBV30, the J gene TRBJ1-6; D is perhaps TRBD1 (5 bases). The CDR3 covers 15 residues. Germline values: CDR1 GTSNPN, CDR2 SVGIG (reference sequence). V lost 1 base and J lost 6, with 13 bases in between. CDR3 coding DNA: TGTGCCTGGAGTGGTTTGTACAGGATTAATTCACCCCTCCACTTT. This encodes CAWSGLYRINSPLHF.

The chain has TRBV6-5 and TRBJ2-1, with 12 bases aligning to TRBD2. The ends lost 5 bases at V and 8 bases at J; junction bases unmatched: 4. Germline V gives CDR1 MNHEY, CDR2 SVGAGI. CDR3 length: 14 residues. The CDR3 DNA reads as TGTGCCAGCAGTCGACTAGCGGGAGTTGATGAGCAGTTCTTC. Protein sequence: CASSRLAGVDEQFF.

The chain is built from TRBV19 and TRBJ1-1; 7 bases are a match to TRBD1. CDR1 is LNHDA and CDR2 is SQIVND in the germline V gene (reference sequence). V was pared by 6 bases and J by 7 bases, with 8 bases of the junction left unmatched. There are 13 residues in the CDR3. This CDR3 reads CASSVTYRGEAFF. As DNA, the CDR3 is TGTGCCAGTAGCGTAACTTACAGGGGTGAAGCTTTCTTT. Drawing the rest from reference TRBV19 and TRBJ1-1, the complete variable domain is DGGITQSPKYLFRKEGQNVTLSCEQNLNHDAMYWYRQDPGQGLRLIYYSQIVNDFQKGDIAEGYSVSREKKESFPLTVTSAQKNPTAFYLCASSVTYRGEAFFGQGTRLTVV.

This clone appeared a few times. The chain links TRBV30 to TRBJ2-7; 9 nucleotides agree with TRBD2. Trimming at V came to 0 bases and at J to 6 bases, leaving 3 bases not matched to a gene. The germline V gene encodes CDR1 GTSNPN and CDR2 SVGIG (reference sequence). This CDR3 region has 13 residues. The CDR3 DNA follows: TGTGCCTGGAGTGTACGCGGGAGGGTCGAGCAGTACTTC. Protein sequence: CAWSVRGRVEQYF. The entire variable domain, with the rest obtained from reference TRBV30 and TRBJ2-7, is as follows: SQTIHQWPATLVQPVGSPLSLECTVEGTSNPNLYWYRQAAGRGLQLLFYSVGIGQISSEVPQNLSASRPQDRQFILSSKKLLLSDSGFYLCAWSVRGRVEQYFGPGTRLTVT.

This clone has more than one count but fewer than ten. The chain couples TRBV29-1 to TRBJ2-7, with D possibly being TRBD1 (5 bases). This CDR3 has 13 residues. Germline lookup yields CDR1 SQVTM and CDR2 ANQGSEA. V gave up 6 bases and J gave up 6 bases, with 18 bases separating them. The CDR3 nucleotides are TGCAGCGTAGACCCCACAGGATTGGGCGAGCAGTACTTC. Encoded protein: CSVDPTGLGEQYF.

The V gene is TRBV7-2, the J gene TRBJ1-2, with TRBD1 as a possible D gene (6 bases). CDR1 is SGHTA, CDR2 FQGNSA, per germline. There are 14 residues in the CDR3. The V and J ends lost 4 bases and 4 bases respectively, with 13 bases between them. The CDR3 DNA sequence: TGTGCCAGCAGCTCCCCCGAGACAGGCTATGGCTACACCTTC. This encodes CASSSPETGYGYTF.

V and J are TRBV30 and TRBJ1-3; D ambiguous. The germline gives CDR1 GTSNPN, CDR2 SVGIG (reference sequence). The CDR3 consists of 14 residues. The V gene lost 1 base and the J gene lost 7 bases, with 14 bases spanning the gap. CDR3 protein: CAWSGSLLGNTIYF. DNA of the CDR3: TGTGCCTGGAGTGGGAGCCTCCTTGGGAACACCATATATTTT.

The CDR3, as DNA: TGTGCCACCAGTGATTTAAAGCCGACTAGCGGGGACTATACTAGCACAGATACGCAGTATTTT. Protein: CATSDLKPTSGDYTSTDTQYF. The chain couples TRBV24-1 to TRBJ2-3; the match to TRBD2 covers 11 bases. CDR3 size: 21 residues. Germline CDR1 is KGHDR and CDR2 is SFDVKD. The J segment lost 0 bases and the V segment lost 1 base, leaving 14 bases of the junction unmatched.

V usage is TRBV10-1 and J usage is TRBJ2-3, with 15 bases matching TRBD2. This CDR3 has 18 amino acids. Germline CDR1 is WNHNN and CDR2 is SYGVQD (reference sequence). The V gene end was trimmed by 3 bases and the J gene end by 3 bases; junction bases not matched to a gene: 7. The CDR3 coding sequence is TGCGCCAGCAGTGAATTTGGACTAGCGGGAGGGCGGACAGATACGCAGTATTTT. Amino acids: CASSEFGLAGGRTDTQYF.

This rearrangement joins TRBV28 to TRBJ1-2, with 8 bases matching TRBD1. This CDR3 is built from 16 residues. The germline CDR1 and CDR2 sequences are MDHEN and SYDVKM. Trimming cost V 6 bases and J 4 bases; bases outside gene matches: 13. The CDR3 here is CASSPSSGGKGYGYTF. CDR3 in DNA: TGTGCCAGCAGCCCCTCGTCAGGGGGCAAAGGCTATGGCTACACCTTC.

The chain combines TRBV6-5 with TRBJ1-2; no reliable D call. CDR3 size: 13 residues. CDR1 and CDR2 from the germline V gene are MNHEY and SVGAGI. The V gene lost 10 bases and the J gene lost 2 bases, with 14 bases spanning the gap. This chain's CDR3 is CATFNDKNYGYTF. Here the CDR3 DNA reads TGTGCCACCTTTAACGACAAGAACTATGGCTACACCTTC.

The rearrangement joins TRBV5-1 to TRBJ1-6; 9 bases line up with TRBD1. Germline CDR1 and CDR2: SGHRS and YFSETQ. The trim removed 5 bases at V and 14 bases at J, leaving 11 bases unmatched. The length of the CDR3 is 14 residues. CDR3 bases: TGCGCCAGCAGTTCGGGACAGGGCCCTTCGGCCCTCCACTTT. Encoded protein: CASSSGQGPSALHF.

The V call is TRBV6-4, the J call TRBJ1-6, with D possibly being TRBD1 (6 bases). The CDR3 runs to 16 residues. Per the germline V gene, CDR1 is MRHNA and CDR2 is SNTAGT. V was clipped by 8 bases and J by 2 bases, with 16 bases between them. Written as DNA, the CDR3 is TGTGCCAGCTCGAGGGGGGGGCGTACCTATAATTCACCCCTCCACTTT. Its protein product is CASSRGGRTYNSPLHF.

V usage is TRBV7-2 and J usage is TRBJ1-1; 7 nucleotides line up with TRBD1. The CDR3 has 15 amino acids. J lost 6 bases, V lost 5 bases, and 12 bases had no gene match. Per germline, CDR1 SGHTA and CDR2 FQGNSA. The CDR3 reads CASSPLQGKGPEAFF. CDR3 DNA sequence: TGTGCCAGCAGCCCACTACAGGGGAAAGGGCCTGAAGCTTTCTTT.